This T cell receptor beta chain derives from a study of cytomegalovirus exposure and HLA in healthy donors. The PCR made use of 60 Vbeta and 13 Jbeta primers. Sequencing was performed with immunoSEQ multiplex PCR; in TCRdb, only in-frame clones are kept and a portion is missing. Among under 200,000 clones listed, 75% to 85% were seen once. In the case of this clone: Antigen unknown.

V was trimmed by 2 bases and J by 2 bases, leaving 14 bases between them. CDR3 size: 16 residues. Germline values: CDR1 MNHEY, CDR2 SVGAGI. Findings and limits, study-wide: Using the classifier, cytomegalovirus status was reportedly diagnosed with high specificity and sensitivity.

The clonotype was recovered from a woman under 30 in good health and CMV-seronegative. Material for sequencing was PBMCs. The genes are TRBV6-5 and TRBJ2-3; a weak D match, TRBD2 (6 bases). Here the CDR3 DNA reads TGTGCCAGCAGTTACGATGTGACTAGACCCACAGATACGCAGTATTTT. Translating gives CASSYDVTRPTDTQYF.